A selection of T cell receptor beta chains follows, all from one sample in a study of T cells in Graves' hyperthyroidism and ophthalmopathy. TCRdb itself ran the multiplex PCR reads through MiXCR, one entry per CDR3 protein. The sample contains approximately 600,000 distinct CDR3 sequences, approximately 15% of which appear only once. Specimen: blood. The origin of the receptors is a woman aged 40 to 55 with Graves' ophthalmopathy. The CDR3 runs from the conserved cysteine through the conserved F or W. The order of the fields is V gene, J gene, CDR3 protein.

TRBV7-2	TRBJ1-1	CASSLGQGETTEAFF
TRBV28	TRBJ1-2	CASSQGTASYGYTF
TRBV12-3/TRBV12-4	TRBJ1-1	CASSLGHANTEAFF
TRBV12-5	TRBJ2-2	CASGLGSTTGELFF
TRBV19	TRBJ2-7	CASGNRDAYEQYF
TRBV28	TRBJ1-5	CASSLRASLHIRQPQHF
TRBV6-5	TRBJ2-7	CASSYSLGLAGTYEQYF
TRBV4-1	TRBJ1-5	CASSHGQGAGNQPQHF
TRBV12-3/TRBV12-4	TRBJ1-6	CASSPGGGGNSPLHF
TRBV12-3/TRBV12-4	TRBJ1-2	CASSSAGTGFYGYTF
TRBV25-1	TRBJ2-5	CTSSESGSPRQYF
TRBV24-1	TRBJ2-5	CATSDPSDRDRAQETQYF
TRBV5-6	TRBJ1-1	CASSLTSGSGTEAFF
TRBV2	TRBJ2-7	CASSVGAGREFYEQYF
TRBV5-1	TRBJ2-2	CASSLRTTGASGELFF
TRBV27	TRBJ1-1	CASSKQGTNTEAFF
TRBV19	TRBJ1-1	CASSIVGQGHTNTEAFF
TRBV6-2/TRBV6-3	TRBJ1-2	CASSYSTGVGYTF
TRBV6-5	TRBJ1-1	CASSTNKETEAFF
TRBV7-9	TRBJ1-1	CASSFGGADIAFF
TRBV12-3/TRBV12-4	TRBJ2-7	CASSLWEGYHEQYF
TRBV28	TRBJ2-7	CASRPHGSHEQYF
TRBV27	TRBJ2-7	CASNKRGDEQYF
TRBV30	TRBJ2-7	CAWSTGQGWVYEQYF
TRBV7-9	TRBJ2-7	CASSLGLGASIYEQYF
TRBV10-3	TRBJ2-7	CAISESGGRADEQYF
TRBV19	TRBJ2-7	CASSIQVGVNYEQYF
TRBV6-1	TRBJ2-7	CASNPGRGAYYEQYF
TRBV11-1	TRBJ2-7	CASSSGTSEIQYEQYF
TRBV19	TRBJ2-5	CASSESLAGLEETQYF
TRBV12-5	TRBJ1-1	CASGWDLTGMNTEAFF